In its sample, the clone carrying this T cell receptor beta chain was seen once. As yet, its antigen is unknown. The entry originates in a study of CD8+ T cells in alopecia areata. The study's findings and limits: Scalp repertoires also include resident alphabeta T cells from normal skin.

V was cut by 2 bases and J by 2 bases, with 6 bases left in between. This CDR3 has 12 residues. CDR1 and CDR2 (germline): SQVTM, ANQGSEA. As the sequencing template, cDNA was produced by extracting RNA and reverse transcribing it. Repertoires were generated with immunoSEQ multiplex PCR, while TCRdb's copy carries only in-frame clones and drops some. Of about 110,000 clones listed, 58% are singletons. The receptor comes from a human donor with alopecia areata. This chain connects TRBV29-1 to TRBJ1-1; D gene unclear. Sequenced input: NKG2D-low CD8+ T cells sorted from blood. The CDR3 nucleotides read TGCAGCGTTGAATCGGTTAACACTGAAGCTTTCTTT. Protein product: CSVESVNTEAFF.